Below, 9 T cell receptor beta chains from the same sample are listed, as sequenced in a study of vaccination and CD4 T cells after COVID-19. No cognate antigen is known for these TCRs. The sample's treatment: approximately nine-day PBMC culture with coronavirus spike peptide pools or control peptides (ViraFEST assay). An Oncomine TCR Beta short-read assay was used to sequence the DNA from cultured CD4+ T cells. MiXCR was run by TCRdb on the PCR reads, yielding one entry per CDR3 protein. The repertoire has approximately 15,000 distinct CDR3 sequences, roughly 51% of them found once; the top ten carry 10%. The sample here was CD4+ T cells from blood, cultured in vitro, taken before SARS-CoV-2 vaccination. These receptors were obtained from a human donor who had recovered from COVID-19.

This chain uses TRBV11-3 with TRBJ1-2; no reliable D call. Trimming took off 5 bases at V and 8 bases at J, with 12 bases between the two ends. Germline V gene lookup returns CDR1 SGHNT and CDR2 YENEEA. The CDR3 consists of 12 residues. This CDR3 is CASSTVKEGYTF. In DNA, the CDR3 is TGTGCCAGCAGCACGGTTAAAGAGGGCTACACCTTC. The full variable domain, in which reference TRBV11-3 and TRBJ1-2 provide the parts outside the CDR3, is EAGVVQSPRYKIIEKKQPVAFWCNPISGHNTLYWYLQNLGQGPELLIRYENEEAVDDSQLPKDRFSAERLKGVDSTLKIQPAELGDSAVYLCASSTVKEGYTFGSGTRLTVV.

The J gene is TRBJ2-7, the V gene TRBV6-1; no definite D call. The CDR3 covers 15 residues. With 10 bases removed from V and 0 bases from J, the gap between germline ends came to 19 bases. Per the germline V gene, CDR1 is MNHNS and CDR2 is SASEGT. The CDR3 loop is CATESPGSTSYEQYF. In DNA form, the CDR3 reads TGTGCCACCGAGTCTCCAGGCTCGACCTCCTACGAGCAGTACTTC.

The chain links TRBV6-1 to TRBJ1-1; perhaps TRBD1 as D (5 bases). V shed 8 bases and J shed 8 bases, with 24 bases lying between them. This CDR3 is built from 15 residues. Per the germline V gene, CDR1 is MNHNS and CDR2 is SASEGT. As DNA, the CDR3 is TGTGCCAGCGGGCAGACGGCCCTTGGGGACCTCGAAGCTTTCTTT. Translated, it gives CASGQTALGDLEAFF.

The CDR3 sequence: CASSLDRVGNYGYTF. The CDR3 nucleotides are TGTGCCAGCAGCCTCGACAGGGTTGGTAACTATGGCTACACCTTC. This sequence joins TRBV7-8 and TRBJ1-2; 7 bases are a match to TRBD1. CDR1 and CDR2 from the germline V gene are SGHVS and FQNEAQ. The CDR3 has 15 amino acids. The J segment lost 1 base and the V segment lost 5 bases, leaving 7 bases of the junction unmatched.

V gene TRBV27 combines with J gene TRBJ1-6; 7 positions agree with TRBD1. Looked up from germline, CDR1 is MNHEY and CDR2 is SMNVEV (reference sequence). The CDR3 has 13 residues. V shed 3 bases, J shed 10 bases, and the junction held 3 bases outside the gene matches. As DNA, the CDR3 is TGTGCCAGCAGTTTCAGGGGGGACTCACCCCTCCACTTT. Translation gives CASSFRGDSPLHF.

The rearrangement uses TRBV5-1 and TRBJ1-1, with a weak D call TRBD1 (5 bases). Germline loops: CDR1 SGHRS, CDR2 YFSETQ. CDR3 length: 15 amino acids. The V gene lost 3 bases and the J gene lost 3 bases, with 15 bases spanning the gap. The CDR3 sequence is CASSWDGAGYTEAFF. The CDR3 DNA is TGCGCCAGCAGCTGGGACGGGGCAGGCTACACTGAAGCTTTCTTT.

This clonotype was recorded a few times. The chain uses TRBV6-2 or TRBV6-3 and TRBJ2-3; 8 positions agree with TRBD2. CDR1 and CDR2 from the germline V gene are MNHEY and SVGEGT. V trimming: 6 bases; J trimming: 5 bases; junction bases outside the gene matches: 13. The CDR3 contains 16 residues. The CDR3 is CASREIRTSSGDTQYF. The CDR3 nucleotides are TGTGCCAGCAGGGAAATCCGGACTAGCTCTGGAGATACGCAGTATTTT.

V gene TRBV7-9 combines with J gene TRBJ1-2; the match to TRBD1 covers 7 bases. CDR3 length: 17 residues. Germline lookup yields CDR1 SEHNR and CDR2 FQNEAQ (reference sequence). V lost 1 base, J lost 0 bases, and 8 bases stayed unmatched. CDR3 DNA: TGTGCCAGCAGCTTAGAACACGACAGGGCCGCTAACTATGGCTACACCTTC. Protein product: CASSLEHDRAANYGYTF.

The J gene is TRBJ2-7, the V gene TRBV7-2; 9 positions agree with TRBD1. The V gene's germline CDR1 is SGHTA and CDR2 FQGNSA. CDR3 size: 14 residues. Trimming at V came to 2 bases and at J to 6 bases, leaving 5 bases not matched to a gene. The CDR3 nucleotides read TGTGCCAGCAGCTTAACAGGGGGCTTGGTCGAGCAGTACTTC. It specifies CASSLTGGLVEQYF.